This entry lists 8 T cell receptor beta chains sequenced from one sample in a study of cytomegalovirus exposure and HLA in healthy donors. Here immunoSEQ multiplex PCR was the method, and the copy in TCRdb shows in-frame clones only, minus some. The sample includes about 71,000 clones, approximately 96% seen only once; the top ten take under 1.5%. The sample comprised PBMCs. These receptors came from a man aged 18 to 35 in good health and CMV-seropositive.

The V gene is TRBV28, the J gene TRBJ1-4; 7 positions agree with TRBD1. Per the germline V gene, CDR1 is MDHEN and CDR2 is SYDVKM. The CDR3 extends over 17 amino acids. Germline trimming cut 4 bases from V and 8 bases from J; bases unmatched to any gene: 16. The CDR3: CASSSRSYRGGNEKLFF. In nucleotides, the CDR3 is TGTGCCAGCAGTTCTCGATCCTACAGGGGCGGGAACGAAAAACTGTTTTTT.

The CDR3 loop is CASSRGTSGRGHSYNEQFF. CDR3 sequence (DNA): TGTGCCAGCAGTCGAGGGACTAGCGGGAGGGGTCACTCCTACAATGAGCAGTTCTTC. The V gene is TRBV28, the J gene TRBJ2-1; 16 bases are shared with TRBD2. Per germline, CDR1 MDHEN and CDR2 SYDVKM. The CDR3 is 19 residues long. V shed 5 bases and J 0 bases; nucleotides not matched to a gene: 7.

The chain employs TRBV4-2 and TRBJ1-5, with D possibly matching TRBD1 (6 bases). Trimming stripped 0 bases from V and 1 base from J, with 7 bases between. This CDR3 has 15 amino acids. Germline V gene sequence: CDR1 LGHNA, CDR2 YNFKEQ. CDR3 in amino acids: CASSQDQGSNQPQHF. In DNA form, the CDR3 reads TGTGCCAGCAGCCAAGATCAGGGGAGCAATCAGCCCCAGCATTTT.

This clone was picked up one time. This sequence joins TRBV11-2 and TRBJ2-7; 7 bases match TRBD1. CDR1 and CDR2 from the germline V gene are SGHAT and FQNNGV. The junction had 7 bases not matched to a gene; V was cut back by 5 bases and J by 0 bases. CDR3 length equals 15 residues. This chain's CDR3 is CASSPAGTASYEQYF. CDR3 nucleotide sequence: TGTGCCAGCAGCCCAGCCGGGACAGCCTCCTACGAGCAGTACTTC.

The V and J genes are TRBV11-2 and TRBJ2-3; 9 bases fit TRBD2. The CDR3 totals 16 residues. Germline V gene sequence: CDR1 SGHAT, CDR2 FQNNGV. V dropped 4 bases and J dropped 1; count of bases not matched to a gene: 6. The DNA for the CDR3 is TGTGCCAGCAGCTCCTGGGCTAGCGGGGGCACAGATACGCAGTATTTT. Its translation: CASSSWASGGTDTQYF.

CDR3 sequence: CASSQEGRRHIQYF. DNA of the CDR3: TGTGCCAGCAGCCAGGAGGGACGAAGACACATTCAGTACTTC. V usage is TRBV14 and J usage is TRBJ2-4, with D tentatively TRBD2 (6 bases). From germline, CDR1 is SGHDN and CDR2 FVKESK. The CDR3 consists of 14 residues. V gave up 3 bases and J gave up 8 bases, with 14 bases separating them.

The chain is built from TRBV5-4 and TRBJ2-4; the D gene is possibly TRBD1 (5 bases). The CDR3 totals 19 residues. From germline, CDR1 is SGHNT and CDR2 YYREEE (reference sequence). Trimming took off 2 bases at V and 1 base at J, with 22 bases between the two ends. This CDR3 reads CASSFQPRAGLYAKNIQYF. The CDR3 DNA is TGTGCCAGCAGCTTCCAACCCCGGGCAGGGCTTTACGCCAAAAACATTCAGTACTTC.

CDR3: CASSLWTGQTDTQYF. The CDR3 DNA follows: TGCGCCAGCAGCCTCTGGACAGGGCAGACAGATACGCAGTATTTT. V is TRBV4-1 and J is TRBJ2-3, with TRBD1 matching 8 bases. The V gene's germline CDR1 is MGHRA and CDR2 YSYEKL. The CDR3 spans 15 residues. With V trimmed by 4 bases and J by 3 bases, 6 bases remained unmatched.